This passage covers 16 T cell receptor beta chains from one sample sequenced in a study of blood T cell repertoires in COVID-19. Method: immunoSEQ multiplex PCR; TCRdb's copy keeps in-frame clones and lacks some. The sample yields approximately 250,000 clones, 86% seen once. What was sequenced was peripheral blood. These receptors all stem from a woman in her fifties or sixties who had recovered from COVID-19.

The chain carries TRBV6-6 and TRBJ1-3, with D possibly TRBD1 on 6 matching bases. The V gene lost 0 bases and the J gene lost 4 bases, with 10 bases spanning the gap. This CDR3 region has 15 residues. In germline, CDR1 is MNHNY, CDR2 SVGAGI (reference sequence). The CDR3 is CASSYSQGRGNTIYF. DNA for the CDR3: TGTGCCAGCAGTTACTCACAGGGTCGGGGAAACACCATATATTTT.

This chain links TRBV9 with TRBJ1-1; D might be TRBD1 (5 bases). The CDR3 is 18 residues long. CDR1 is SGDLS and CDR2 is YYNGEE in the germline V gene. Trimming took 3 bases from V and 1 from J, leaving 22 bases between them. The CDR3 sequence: CASSGGVTSKIPNTEAFF. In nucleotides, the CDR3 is TGTGCCAGCAGCGGGGGCGTGACAAGCAAAATCCCGAACACTGAAGCTTTCTTT. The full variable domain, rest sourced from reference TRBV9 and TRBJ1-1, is DSGVTQTPKHLITATGQRVTLRCSPRSGDLSVYWYQQSLDQGLQFLIQYYNGEERAKGNILERFSAQQFPDLHSELNLSSLELGDSALYFCASSGGVTSKIPNTEAFFGQGTRLTVV.

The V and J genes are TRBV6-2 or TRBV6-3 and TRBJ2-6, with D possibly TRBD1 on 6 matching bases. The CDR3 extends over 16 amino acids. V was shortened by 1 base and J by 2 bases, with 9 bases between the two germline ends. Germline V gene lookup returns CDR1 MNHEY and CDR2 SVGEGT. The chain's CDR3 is CASSYFGQTGANVLTF. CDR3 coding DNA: TGTGCCAGCAGTTACTTCGGACAGACTGGGGCCAACGTCCTGACTTTC.

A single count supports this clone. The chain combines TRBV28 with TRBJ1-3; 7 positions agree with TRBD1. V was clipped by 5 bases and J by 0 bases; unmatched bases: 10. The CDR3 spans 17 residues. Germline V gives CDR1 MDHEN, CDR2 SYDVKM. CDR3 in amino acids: CASSLPGQARSGNTIYF. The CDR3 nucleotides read TGTGCCAGCAGTCTCCCCGGACAGGCCCGCTCTGGAAACACCATATATTTT.

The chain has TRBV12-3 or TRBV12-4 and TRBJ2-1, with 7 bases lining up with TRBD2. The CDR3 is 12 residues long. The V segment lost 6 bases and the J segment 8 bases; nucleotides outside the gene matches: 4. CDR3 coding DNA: TGTGCCAGCAGCCCGACTAGCCATGAGCAGTTCTTC. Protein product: CASSPTSHEQFF.

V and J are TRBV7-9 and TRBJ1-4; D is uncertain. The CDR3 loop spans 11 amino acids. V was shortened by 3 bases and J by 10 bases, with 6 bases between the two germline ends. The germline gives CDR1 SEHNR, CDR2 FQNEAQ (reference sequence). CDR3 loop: CASSLIGKLFF. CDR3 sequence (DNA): TGTGCCAGCAGCTTGATCGGAAAACTGTTTTTT.

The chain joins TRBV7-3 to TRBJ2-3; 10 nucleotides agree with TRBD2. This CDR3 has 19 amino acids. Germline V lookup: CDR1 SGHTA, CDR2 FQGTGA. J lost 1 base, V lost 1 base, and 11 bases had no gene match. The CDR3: CASSLKWNGLAGGTDTQYF. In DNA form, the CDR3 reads TGTGCCAGCAGCTTAAAATGGAATGGGCTAGCGGGGGGCACAGATACGCAGTATTTT.

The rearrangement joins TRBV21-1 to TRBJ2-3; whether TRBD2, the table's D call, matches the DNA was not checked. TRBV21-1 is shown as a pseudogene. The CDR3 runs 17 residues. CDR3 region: CASSPPKGTSDTDTQYF. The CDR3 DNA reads TGTGCCAGCAGCCCCCCTAAGGGGACTAGCGACACAGATACGCAGTATTTT.

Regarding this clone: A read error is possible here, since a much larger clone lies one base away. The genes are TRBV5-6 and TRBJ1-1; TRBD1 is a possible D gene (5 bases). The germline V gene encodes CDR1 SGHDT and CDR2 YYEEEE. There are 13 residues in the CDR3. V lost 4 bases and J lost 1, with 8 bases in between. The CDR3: CASSVTGNTEAFF. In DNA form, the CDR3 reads TGTGCCAGCAGCGTTACAGGGAACACTGAAGCTTTCTTT. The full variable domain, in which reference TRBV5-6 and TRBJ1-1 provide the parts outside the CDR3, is DAGVTQSPTHLIKTRGQQVTLRCSPKSGHDTVSWYQQALGQGPQFIFQYYEEEERQRGNFPDRFSGHQFPNYSSELNVNALLLGDSALYLCASSVTGNTEAFFGQGTRLTVV.

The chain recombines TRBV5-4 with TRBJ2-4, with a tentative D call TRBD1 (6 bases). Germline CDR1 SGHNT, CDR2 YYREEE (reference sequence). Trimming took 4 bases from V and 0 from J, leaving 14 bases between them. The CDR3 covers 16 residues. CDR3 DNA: TGTGCCAGCAGCCCGGACAGAACCCTAGCCAAAAACATTCAGTACTTC. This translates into CASSPDRTLAKNIQYF.

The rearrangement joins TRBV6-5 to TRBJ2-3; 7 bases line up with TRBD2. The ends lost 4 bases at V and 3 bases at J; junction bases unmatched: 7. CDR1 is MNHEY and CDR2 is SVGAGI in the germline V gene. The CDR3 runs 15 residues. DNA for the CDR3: TGTGCCAGCAGTTCGGTGCGGGGGAGGACAGATACGCAGTATTTT. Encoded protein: CASSSVRGRTDTQYF.

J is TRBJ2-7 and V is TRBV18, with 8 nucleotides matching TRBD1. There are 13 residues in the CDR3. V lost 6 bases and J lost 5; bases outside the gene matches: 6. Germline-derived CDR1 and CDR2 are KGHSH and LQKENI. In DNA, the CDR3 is TGTGCCAGCTCGCGCGACAGGGGCGACGAGCAGTACTTC. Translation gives CASSRDRGDEQYF.

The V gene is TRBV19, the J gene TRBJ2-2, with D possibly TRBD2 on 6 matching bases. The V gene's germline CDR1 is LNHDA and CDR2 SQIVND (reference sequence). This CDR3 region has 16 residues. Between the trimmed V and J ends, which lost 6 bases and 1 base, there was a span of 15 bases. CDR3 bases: TGTGCCAGTAGCAAGGACCCCGGGGGGAACACCGGGGAGCTGTTTTTT. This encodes CASSKDPGGNTGELFF.

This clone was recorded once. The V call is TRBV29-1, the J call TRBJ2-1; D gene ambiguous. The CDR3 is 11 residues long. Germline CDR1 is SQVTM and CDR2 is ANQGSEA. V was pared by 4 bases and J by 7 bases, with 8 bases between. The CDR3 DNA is TGCAGCGTTGGATCGGGTAATGAGCAGTTCTTC. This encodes CSVGSGNEQFF.

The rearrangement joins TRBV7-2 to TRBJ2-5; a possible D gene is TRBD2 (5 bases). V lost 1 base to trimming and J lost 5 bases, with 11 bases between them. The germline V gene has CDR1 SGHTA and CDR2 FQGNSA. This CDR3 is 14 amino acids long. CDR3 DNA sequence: TGTGCCAGCAGCTTAGAAGCTAGCCGGGAGACCCAGTACTTC. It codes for CASSLEASRETQYF.

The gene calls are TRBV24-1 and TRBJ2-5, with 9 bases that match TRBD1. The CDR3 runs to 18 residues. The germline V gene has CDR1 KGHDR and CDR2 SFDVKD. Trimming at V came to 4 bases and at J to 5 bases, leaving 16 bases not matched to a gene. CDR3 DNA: TGTGCCACCAGTGACCCTATTGCGGGACAGGGTGGAAAGGAGACCCAGTACTTC. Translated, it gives CATSDPIAGQGGKETQYF.